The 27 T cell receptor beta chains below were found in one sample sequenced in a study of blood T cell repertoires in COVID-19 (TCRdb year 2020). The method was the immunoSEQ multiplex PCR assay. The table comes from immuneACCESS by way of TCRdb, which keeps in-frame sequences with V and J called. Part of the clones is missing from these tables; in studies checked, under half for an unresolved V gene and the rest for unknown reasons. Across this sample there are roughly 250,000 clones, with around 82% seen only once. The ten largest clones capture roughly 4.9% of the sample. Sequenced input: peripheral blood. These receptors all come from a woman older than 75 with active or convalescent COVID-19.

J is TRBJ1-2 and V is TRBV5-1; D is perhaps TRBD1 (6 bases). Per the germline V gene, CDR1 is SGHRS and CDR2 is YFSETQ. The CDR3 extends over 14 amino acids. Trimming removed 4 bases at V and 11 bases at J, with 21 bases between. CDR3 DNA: TGCGCCAGCAGCCCAGCGGCGACAGGAGTAGGTTACACCTTC. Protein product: CASSPAATGVGYTF.

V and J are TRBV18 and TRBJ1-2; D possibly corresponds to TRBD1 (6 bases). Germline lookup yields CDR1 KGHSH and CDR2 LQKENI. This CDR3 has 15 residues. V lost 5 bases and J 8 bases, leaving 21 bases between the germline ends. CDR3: CASSDKIAGESGYTF. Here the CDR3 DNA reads TGTGCCAGCTCAGATAAGATCGCAGGGGAAAGCGGCTACACCTTC.

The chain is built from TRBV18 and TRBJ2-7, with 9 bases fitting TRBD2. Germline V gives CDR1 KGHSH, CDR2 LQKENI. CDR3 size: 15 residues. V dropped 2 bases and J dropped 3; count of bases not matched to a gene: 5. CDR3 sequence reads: CASSPASGINYEQYF. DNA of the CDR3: TGTGCCAGCTCACCAGCTAGCGGGATAAACTACGAGCAGTACTTC.

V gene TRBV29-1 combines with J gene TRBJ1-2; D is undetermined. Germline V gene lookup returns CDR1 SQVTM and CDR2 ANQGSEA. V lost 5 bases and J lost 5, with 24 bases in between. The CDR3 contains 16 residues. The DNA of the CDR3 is TGCAGCGTTTCGTCTCCCCCGGAGCCCAATAGTTATGGCTACACCTTC. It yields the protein CSVSSPPEPNSYGYTF.

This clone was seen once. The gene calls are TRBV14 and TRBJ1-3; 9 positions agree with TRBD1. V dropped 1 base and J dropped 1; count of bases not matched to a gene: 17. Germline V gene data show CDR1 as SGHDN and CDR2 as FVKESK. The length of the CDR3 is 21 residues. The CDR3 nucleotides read TGTGCCAGCAGCCAAGTCGTCGGTTTCGGGACAGGGTATTTTTCTGGAAACACCATATATTTT. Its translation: CASSQVVGFGTGYFSGNTIYF.

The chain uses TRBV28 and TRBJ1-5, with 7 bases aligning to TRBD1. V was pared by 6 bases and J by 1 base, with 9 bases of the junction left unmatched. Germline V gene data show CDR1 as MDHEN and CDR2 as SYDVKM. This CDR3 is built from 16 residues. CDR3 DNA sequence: TGTGCCAGCAGACGACAGGGAACTGGCAGCAATCAGCCCCAGCATTTT. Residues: CASRRQGTGSNQPQHF.

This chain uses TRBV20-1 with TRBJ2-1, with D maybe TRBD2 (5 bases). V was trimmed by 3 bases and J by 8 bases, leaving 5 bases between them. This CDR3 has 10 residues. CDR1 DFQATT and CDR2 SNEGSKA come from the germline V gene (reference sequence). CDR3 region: CSASGDEQFF. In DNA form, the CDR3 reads TGCAGTGCTAGCGGGGATGAGCAGTTCTTC.

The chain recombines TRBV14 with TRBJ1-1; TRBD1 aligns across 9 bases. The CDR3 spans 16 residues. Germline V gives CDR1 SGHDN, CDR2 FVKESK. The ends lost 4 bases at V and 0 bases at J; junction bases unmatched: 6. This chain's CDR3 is CASSPRDRALNTEAFF. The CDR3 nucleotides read TGTGCCAGCAGCCCCCGGGACAGGGCCTTGAACACTGAAGCTTTCTTT.

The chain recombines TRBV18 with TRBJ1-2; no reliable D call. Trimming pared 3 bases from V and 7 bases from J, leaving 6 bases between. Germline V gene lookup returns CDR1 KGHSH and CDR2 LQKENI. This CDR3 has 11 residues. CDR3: CASSPGVGYTF. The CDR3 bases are TGTGCCAGCTCACCCGGGGTTGGCTACACCTTC.

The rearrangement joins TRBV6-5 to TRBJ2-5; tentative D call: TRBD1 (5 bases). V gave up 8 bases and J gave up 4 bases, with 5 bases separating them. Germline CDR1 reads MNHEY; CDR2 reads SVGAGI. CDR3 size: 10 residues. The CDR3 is CASQGETQYF. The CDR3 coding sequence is TGTGCCAGCCAGGGAGAGACCCAGTACTTC.

The CDR3 DNA sequence: TGTGCCAGCTCACTTCTTAGCACAGATACGCAGTATTTT. Protein: CASSLLSTDTQYF. The chain uses TRBV18 and TRBJ2-3; D is ambiguous. The length of the CDR3 is 13 residues. Trimming left V 4 bases short and J 0 bases short, with 5 bases between. Germline CDR1 and CDR2: KGHSH and LQKENI.

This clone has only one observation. CDR3 DNA sequence: TGTGCCAGCTCACCGGGAGTGACTAATGAAAAACTGTTTTTT. The encoded protein is CASSPGVTNEKLFF. This sequence joins TRBV18 and TRBJ1-4; the D is unclear. Germline V gene lookup returns CDR1 KGHSH and CDR2 LQKENI. Trimming took 3 bases from V and 2 from J, leaving 7 bases between them. This CDR3 is built from 14 residues.

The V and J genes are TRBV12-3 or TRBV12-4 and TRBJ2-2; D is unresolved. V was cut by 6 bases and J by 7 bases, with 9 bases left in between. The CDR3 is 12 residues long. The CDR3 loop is CASRPGDGELFF. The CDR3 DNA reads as TGTGCCAGCAGACCAGGCGACGGGGAGCTGTTTTTT.

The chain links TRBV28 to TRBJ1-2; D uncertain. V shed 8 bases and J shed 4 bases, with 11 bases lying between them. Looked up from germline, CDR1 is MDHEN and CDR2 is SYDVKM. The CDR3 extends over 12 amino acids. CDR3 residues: CASGHSSYGYTF. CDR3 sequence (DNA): TGTGCCAGCGGTCACAGCTCCTATGGCTACACCTTC.

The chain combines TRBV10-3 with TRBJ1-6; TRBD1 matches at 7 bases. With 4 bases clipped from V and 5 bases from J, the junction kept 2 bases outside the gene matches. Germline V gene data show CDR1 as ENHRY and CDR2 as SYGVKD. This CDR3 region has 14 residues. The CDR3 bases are TGTGCCATCAGTGCGGGACAGAATAATTCACCCCTCCACTTT. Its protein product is CAISAGQNNSPLHF.

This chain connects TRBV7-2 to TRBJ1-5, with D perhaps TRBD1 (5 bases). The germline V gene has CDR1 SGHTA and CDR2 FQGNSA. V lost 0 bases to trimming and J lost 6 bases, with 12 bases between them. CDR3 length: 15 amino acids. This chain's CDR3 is CASSLAARGTQPQHF. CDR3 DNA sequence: TGTGCCAGCAGCTTAGCGGCAAGGGGAACTCAGCCCCAGCATTTT.

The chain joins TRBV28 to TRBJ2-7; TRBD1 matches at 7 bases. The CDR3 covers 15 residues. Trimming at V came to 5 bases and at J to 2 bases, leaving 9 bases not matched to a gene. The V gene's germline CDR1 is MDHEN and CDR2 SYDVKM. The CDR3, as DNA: TGTGCCAGCAGTACCCCCGGGACAGCAGCCTACGAGCAGTACTTC. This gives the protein CASSTPGTAAYEQYF.

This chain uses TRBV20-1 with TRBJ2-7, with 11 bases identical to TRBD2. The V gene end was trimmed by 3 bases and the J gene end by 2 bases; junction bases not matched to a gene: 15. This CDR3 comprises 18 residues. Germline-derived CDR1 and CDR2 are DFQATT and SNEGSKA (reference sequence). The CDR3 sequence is CSASGFLAGGPKTYEQYF. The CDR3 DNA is TGCAGTGCTAGTGGGTTTCTAGCGGGAGGTCCGAAGACCTACGAGCAGTACTTC.

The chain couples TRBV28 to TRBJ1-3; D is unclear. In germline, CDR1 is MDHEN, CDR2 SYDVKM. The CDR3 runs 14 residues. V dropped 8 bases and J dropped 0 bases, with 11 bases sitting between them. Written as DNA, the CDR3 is TGTGCCAGCCAAGGGAGTGCCTCTGGAAACACCATATATTTT. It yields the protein CASQGSASGNTIYF.

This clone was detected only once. CDR3: CASGRQGSSPLHF. CDR3 sequence (DNA): TGTGCCAGCGGAAGGCAGGGAAGTTCACCCCTCCACTTT. The genes are TRBV28 and TRBJ1-6, with D maybe TRBD1 (5 bases). The CDR3 is 13 residues long. Germline CDR1 MDHEN, CDR2 SYDVKM. V lost 8 bases and J lost 9, with 14 bases in between.

In nucleotides, the CDR3 is TGTGCCAGCAGCCAAGCACAGTCGGCCATGAACACTGAAGCTTTCTTT. Translated: CASSQAQSAMNTEAFF. This chain links TRBV3-1 (or the pseudogene TRBV3-2) with TRBJ1-1; the D is unclear. Trimming removed 1 base at V and 0 bases at J, with 12 bases between. From germline, CDR1 is LGHDT and CDR2 YNNKEL (reference sequence). The CDR3 totals 16 residues.

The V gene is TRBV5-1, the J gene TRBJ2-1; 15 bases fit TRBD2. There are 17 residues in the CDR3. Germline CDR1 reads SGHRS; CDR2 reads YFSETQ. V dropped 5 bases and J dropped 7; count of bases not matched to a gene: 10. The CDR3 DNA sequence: TGCGCCAGCAGTCCCGGACTAGCGGGAGGGGAGGGGAATGAGCAGTTCTTC. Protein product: CASSPGLAGGEGNEQFF. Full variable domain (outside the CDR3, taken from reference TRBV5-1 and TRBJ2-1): KAGVTQTPRYLIKTRGQQVTLSCSPISGHRSVSWYQQTPGQGLQFLFEYFSETQRNKGNFPGRFSGRQFSNSRSEMNVSTLELGDSALYLCASSPGLAGGEGNEQFFGPGTRLTVL.

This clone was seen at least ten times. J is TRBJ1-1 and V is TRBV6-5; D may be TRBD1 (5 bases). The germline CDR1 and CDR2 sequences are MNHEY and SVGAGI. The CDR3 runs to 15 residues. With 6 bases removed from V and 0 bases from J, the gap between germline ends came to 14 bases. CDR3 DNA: TGTGCCAGCAGGAGCGGGACCGCGATGAACACTGAAGCTTTCTTT. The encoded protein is CASRSGTAMNTEAFF.

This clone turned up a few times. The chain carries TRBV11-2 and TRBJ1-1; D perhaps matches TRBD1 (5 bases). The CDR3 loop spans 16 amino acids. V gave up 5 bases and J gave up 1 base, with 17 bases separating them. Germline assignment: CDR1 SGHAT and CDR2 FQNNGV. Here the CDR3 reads CASSPLHRDRNTEAFF. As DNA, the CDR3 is TGTGCCAGCAGCCCCCTTCACCGAGACAGGAACACTGAAGCTTTCTTT.

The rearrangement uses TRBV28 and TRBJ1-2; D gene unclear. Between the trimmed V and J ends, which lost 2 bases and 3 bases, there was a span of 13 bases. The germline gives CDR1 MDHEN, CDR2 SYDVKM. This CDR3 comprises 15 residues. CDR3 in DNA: TGTGCCAGCAGTTTAGGGTTGGCGGGGTACTATGGCTACACCTTC. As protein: CASSLGLAGYYGYTF.

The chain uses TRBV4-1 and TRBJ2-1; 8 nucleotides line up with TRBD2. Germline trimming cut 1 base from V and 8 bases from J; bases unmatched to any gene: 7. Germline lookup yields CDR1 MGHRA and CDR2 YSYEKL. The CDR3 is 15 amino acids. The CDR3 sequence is CASSQAGLDYHEQFF. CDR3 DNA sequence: TGCGCCAGCAGCCAAGCGGGACTAGATTACCATGAGCAGTTCTTC.

CDR3 amino acids: CAISDSGTAPNEQYF. The CDR3 DNA reads TGTGCCATCAGTGATTCCGGGACTGCCCCCAACGAGCAGTACTTC. The chain couples TRBV10-3 to TRBJ2-7; TRBD2 might be the D (6 bases). This CDR3 has 15 amino acids. The V and J ends lost 3 bases and 5 bases respectively, with 17 bases between them. Germline V CDR1 and CDR2: ENHRY, SYGVKD.